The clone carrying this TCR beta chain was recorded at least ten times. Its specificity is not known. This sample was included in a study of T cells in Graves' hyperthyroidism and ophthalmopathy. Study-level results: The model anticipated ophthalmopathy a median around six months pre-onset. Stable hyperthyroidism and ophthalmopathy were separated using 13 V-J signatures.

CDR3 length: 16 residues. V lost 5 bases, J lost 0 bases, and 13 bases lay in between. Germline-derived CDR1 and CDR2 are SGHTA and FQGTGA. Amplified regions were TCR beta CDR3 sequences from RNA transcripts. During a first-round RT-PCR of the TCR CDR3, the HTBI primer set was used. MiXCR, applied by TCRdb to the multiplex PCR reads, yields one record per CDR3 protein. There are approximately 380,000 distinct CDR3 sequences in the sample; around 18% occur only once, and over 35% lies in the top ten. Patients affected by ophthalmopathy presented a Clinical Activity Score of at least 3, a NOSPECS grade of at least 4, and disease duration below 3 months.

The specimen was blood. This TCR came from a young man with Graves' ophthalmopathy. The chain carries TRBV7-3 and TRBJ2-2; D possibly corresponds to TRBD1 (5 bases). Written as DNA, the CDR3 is TGTGCCAGCAGCCGAGACGGACAATCGAACACCGGGGAGCTGTTTTTT. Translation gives CASSRDGQSNTGELFF.